A single TCR beta chain is shown here with its context. The same CDR3 also results from other DNA sequences found in this sample. The data belong to a study of shared clonotypes between healthy human individuals. Libraries were prepared by immunoSEQ multiplex PCR; TCRdb keeps only in-frame clonotypes and omits some of them. The table records millions of clones, roughly 95% of them present only once. The sample comprised naive CD4+ T cells sorted from blood. Subset: CD45RA+ positively selected. This clonotype originated in a man aged 18-30 years in good health.

CDR3 nucleotide sequence: TGCGCCAGCAGTGAGTCCGGGGTCGGCTACGAGCAGTACTTC. This gives the protein CASSESGVGYEQYF. V gene TRBV10-1 combines with J gene TRBJ2-7, with a weak D call TRBD2 (5 bases). V was trimmed by 0 bases and J by 3 bases, leaving 9 bases between them. The CDR3 totals 14 residues. CDR1 WNHNN and CDR2 SYGVQD come from the germline V gene (reference sequence).